These 19 T cell receptor beta chains came from one sample sequenced in a study of cytomegalovirus exposure and HLA in healthy donors. The PCR used 60 Vbeta and 13 Jbeta primers. Clones were read by immunoSEQ multiplex PCR, and TCRdb kept only the in-frame ones, dropping some. This table holds around 150,000 clones, 82% found once. Sequenced input: PBMCs. The origin of the receptors is a woman between 50 and 59 years old in good health and CMV-seropositive.

The rearrangement uses TRBV7-9 and TRBJ1-1; D call uncertain. Trimming shortened V by 4 bases and J by 0 bases, and 6 bases separated the two germline ends. The CDR3 contains 13 residues. CDR1 SEHNR and CDR2 FQNEAQ come from the germline V gene (reference sequence). CDR3 coding DNA: TGTGCCAGCAGCTCCGAGGTGAACACTGAAGCTTTCTTT. Amino acids: CASSSEVNTEAFF.

The chain recombines TRBV7-8 with TRBJ2-7; D is perhaps TRBD2 (6 bases). Per the germline V gene, CDR1 is SGHVS and CDR2 is FQNEAQ. The CDR3 covers 13 residues. The V gene lost 1 base and the J gene lost 4 bases, with 8 bases spanning the gap. CDR3 nucleotides: TGTGCCAGCAGCTTAGGAGGACTATACGAGCAGTACTTC. Residues: CASSLGGLYEQYF.

This rearrangement joins TRBV14 to TRBJ2-5; 9 bases line up with TRBD1. The CDR3 extends over 13 amino acids. Per germline, CDR1 SGHDN and CDR2 FVKESK. V lost 4 bases and J lost 4; bases outside the gene matches: 1. CDR3 sequence (DNA): TGTGCCAGCAGCCGGGACAGGGCAGAGACCCAGTACTTC. This codes for CASSRDRAETQYF.

Only a few counts were recorded for this clone. The V and J genes are TRBV6-5 and TRBJ2-2; 10 bases fit TRBD2. The ends lost 2 bases at V and 4 bases at J; junction bases unmatched: 1. The CDR3 length is 15 residues. Germline values: CDR1 MNHEY, CDR2 SVGAGI. The CDR3 is CASSYRLAGTGELFF. CDR3 DNA sequence: TGTGCCAGCAGTTACCGACTAGCGGGCACCGGGGAGCTGTTTTTT.

The chain links TRBV19 to TRBJ1-5; D call uncertain. V was clipped by 3 bases and J by 2 bases, with 14 bases between them. Germline V lookup: CDR1 LNHDA, CDR2 SQIVND (reference sequence). This CDR3 is 16 amino acids long. Here the CDR3 reads CASSMSGIRRNQPQHF. CDR3 sequence (DNA): TGTGCCAGTAGTATGTCGGGGATTCGGCGCAATCAGCCCCAGCATTTT.

V usage is TRBV27 and J usage is TRBJ2-5, with 12 positions matching TRBD2. V lost 3 bases and J lost 6; bases outside the gene matches: 5. The CDR3 runs to 15 residues. CDR1 and CDR2 from the germline V gene are MNHEY and SMNVEV (reference sequence). The CDR3 region is CASSFQTSGRQTQYF. DNA for the CDR3: TGTGCCAGCAGTTTTCAAACTAGCGGGAGGCAGACCCAGTACTTC.

The V gene is TRBV5-1, the J gene TRBJ1-2; 8 positions agree with TRBD1. Looked up from germline, CDR1 is SGHRS and CDR2 is YFSETQ. V lost 0 bases and J lost 8; bases outside the gene matches: 9. The CDR3 consists of 15 residues. Written as DNA, the CDR3 is TGCGCCAGCAGCTTGGGCCGACAGGGGCTATTGGGCTACACCTTC. Its protein is CASSLGRQGLLGYTF.

The V gene is TRBV27, the J gene TRBJ2-6, with D perhaps matching TRBD1 (5 bases). V lost 3 bases and J lost 0, with 9 bases in between. The CDR3 extends over 16 amino acids. Germline lookup yields CDR1 MNHEY and CDR2 SMNVEV (reference sequence). The CDR3 here is CASSFQGFSGANVLTF. For the CDR3, the DNA is TGTGCCAGCAGTTTCCAGGGATTCTCTGGGGCCAACGTCCTGACTTTC. The full variable domain, its missing parts supplied by reference TRBV27 and TRBJ2-6, is EAQVTQNPRYLITVTGKKLTVTCSQNMNHEYMSWYRQDPGLGLRQIYYSMNVEVTDKGDVPEGYKVSRKEKRNFPLILESPSPNQTSLYFCASSFQGFSGANVLTFGAGSRLTVL.

The V gene is TRBV4-1, the J gene TRBJ1-1, with unresolved D. The V end lost 2 bases, the J end lost 5 bases, and 15 bases lay between the germline ends. Germline loops: CDR1 MGHRA, CDR2 YSYEKL. The CDR3 sequence is 15 residues long. As DNA, the CDR3 is TGCGCCAGCAGCCAAAGAGGGCTGAGGTGGACTGAAGCTTTCTTT. It translates to CASSQRGLRWTEAFF.

This clone showed up just once. The V gene is TRBV4-1, the J gene TRBJ2-1, with 9 bases that match TRBD2. Trimming at V came to 0 bases and at J to 10 bases, leaving 10 bases not matched to a gene. Germline CDR1 MGHRA, CDR2 YSYEKL. The CDR3 has 16 residues. CDR3 residues: CASSQDWTSVFREQFF. The CDR3 DNA reads TGCGCCAGCAGCCAAGACTGGACTAGCGTCTTCAGGGAGCAGTTCTTC.

The sample holds a few counts of this clone. The gene calls are TRBV6-5 and TRBJ2-1; D is ambiguous. The length of the CDR3 is 15 residues. Trimming stripped 6 bases from V and 0 bases from J, with 12 bases between. Germline V gene data show CDR1 as MNHEY and CDR2 as SVGAGI. This CDR3 reads CASSKDSSSYNEQFF. The DNA for the CDR3 is TGTGCCAGCAGCAAAGACTCGAGCTCCTACAATGAGCAGTTCTTC.

The V call is TRBV5-1, the J call TRBJ2-7, with 7 bases that match TRBD2. Per the germline V gene, CDR1 is SGHRS and CDR2 is YFSETQ. The CDR3 is made up of 12 amino acids. Unmatched junction bases numbered 5, after V lost 7 bases and J lost 4 bases. This CDR3 reads CASGEAGYEQYF. In DNA, the CDR3 is TGCGCCAGCGGAGAAGCGGGGTACGAGCAGTACTTC.

This clone was seen a few times. V usage is TRBV9 and J usage is TRBJ1-1; 7 nucleotides agree with TRBD1. Per germline, CDR1 SGDLS and CDR2 YYNGEE. This CDR3 region has 14 residues. V lost 2 bases, J lost 6 bases, and 7 bases stayed unmatched. CDR3 sequence reads: CASSVDREVSEAFF. The CDR3, as DNA: TGTGCCAGCAGCGTCGACAGGGAGGTTTCTGAAGCTTTCTTT.

This clone was seen a handful of times. The chain has TRBV30 and TRBJ2-7, with TRBD1 identical over 9 bases. The CDR3 sequence is 15 residues long. V dropped 1 base and J dropped 4; count of bases not matched to a gene: 8. Germline V gene sequence: CDR1 GTSNPN, CDR2 SVGIG (reference sequence). The CDR3 spells CAWSEMTGTGYEQYF. CDR3 DNA: TGTGCCTGGAGTGAGATGACCGGGACAGGGTACGAGCAGTACTTC.

V is TRBV2 and J is TRBJ2-3; perhaps TRBD1 as D (6 bases). The CDR3 is 17 residues long. CDR1 SNHLY and CDR2 FYNNEI come from the germline V gene. With 5 bases removed from V and 2 bases from J, the gap between germline ends came to 20 bases. The CDR3 region has the DNA TGTGCCAGCAGTCGTCCTCAGGGGCTAGCCCTCACAGATACGCAGTATTTT. Translated: CASSRPQGLALTDTQYF.

The chain combines TRBV13 with TRBJ2-4; 7 bases align to TRBD2. The CDR3 loop spans 15 amino acids. V was pared by 3 bases and J by 0 bases, with 2 bases of the junction left unmatched. CDR1 PRHDT and CDR2 FYEKMQ come from the germline V gene (reference sequence). CDR3 amino acids: CASSLGGGAKNIQYF. The CDR3 DNA reads as TGTGCCAGCAGCTTGGGCGGGGGAGCCAAAAACATTCAGTACTTC.

This chain joins TRBV18 and TRBJ1-2, with D possibly matching TRBD1 (5 bases). This CDR3 region has 15 residues. The V end lost 3 bases, the J end lost 5 bases, and 16 bases lay between the germline ends. Germline values: CDR1 KGHSH, CDR2 LQKENI. The CDR3 here is CASSPASREGYGYTF. The DNA of the CDR3 is TGTGCCAGCTCACCGGCCAGCCGGGAGGGGTATGGCTACACCTTC.

Comments on this clone: The junction departs from the called germline gene at one end, perhaps through a read error. The rearrangement links TRBV29-1 to TRBJ1-2, with unresolved D. The CDR3 is 13 amino acids. The V gene's germline CDR1 is SQVTM and CDR2 ANQGSEA. This CDR3 reads CSVEAAQTDGYTF. In nucleotides, the CDR3 is TGCAGCGTCGAAGCGGCCCAGACTGATGGCTACACCTTC.

This clone has a handful of counts. The genes are TRBV10-3 and TRBJ2-4; D is undetermined. Germline V lookup: CDR1 ENHRY, CDR2 SYGVKD. The CDR3 sequence is 13 residues long. The V end lost 0 bases, the J end lost 7 bases, and 7 bases lay between the germline ends. The CDR3 loop reads CAISESGANIQYF. The CDR3 nucleotides are TGTGCCATCAGTGAGTCGGGCGCGAACATTCAGTACTTC.